The rows below give T cell receptor beta chains drawn from one sample of a study of neurological immune-mediated disorders. TCRdb re-called the 5' RACE reads with MiXCR, one entry per CDR3 protein. The sample includes some 28,000 distinct CDR3 sequences, around a quarter seen only once; the top ten take roughly 30%. The sequenced material came from CD4+ T cells from blood. These receptor sequences come from a man in his forties or fifties with HTLV-1-associated myelopathy (HAM/TSP). Each CDR3 is given with its conserved first and last residue. Each record gives: V gene, clone size, J gene, D gene, CDR3 protein, CDR3 DNA. D genes are given only for firm matches. Clone size, where shown, is once, few, many, or a class for clones that have expanded.

V gene: TRBV10-2; clone size: many; J gene: TRBJ1-6; D gene: TRBD1; CDR3 protein: CASSGQGNNSPLHF; CDR3 DNA: TGCGCCAGCAGCGGACAGGGAAATAATTCACCCCTCCACTTT
V gene: TRBV4-1; clone size: .; J gene: TRBJ1-6; D gene: .; CDR3 protein: CASSQVPRDDSPLHF; CDR3 DNA: TGCGCCAGCAGCCAAGTCCCCAGGGACGATTCACCCCTCCACTTT
V gene: TRBV4-2; clone size: medium-sized; J gene: TRBJ2-7; D gene: TRBD2; CDR3 protein: CASSQGGGRDFYEQYF; CDR3 DNA: TGTGCCAGCAGCCAAGGTGGCGGGAGAGACTTCTACGAGCAGTACTTC
V gene: TRBV15; clone size: many; J gene: TRBJ1-3; D gene: TRBD1; CDR3 protein: CATSRPGQADSGNTIYF; CDR3 DNA: TGTGCCACCAGCAGACCGGGACAGGCCGACTCTGGAAACACCATATATTTT
V gene: TRBV15; clone size: .; J gene: TRBJ2-7; D gene: .; CDR3 protein: CATSRDPKVSYEQYF; CDR3 DNA: TGTGCCACCAGCAGAGATCCTAAGGTTTCCTACGAGCAGTACTTC
V gene: TRBV12-3/TRBV12-4; clone size: once; J gene: TRBJ1-5; D gene: .; CDR3 protein: CASNDRHLQHQHF; CDR3 DNA: TGTGCCAGCAACGACAGGCACCTTCAGCACCAGCATTTT
V gene: TRBV7-9; clone size: many; J gene: TRBJ1-2; D gene: TRBD1; CDR3 protein: CASSQDRFYGYTF; CDR3 DNA: TGTGCCAGCAGCCAGGACAGGTTTTATGGCTACACCTTC
V gene: TRBV4-2; clone size: many; J gene: TRBJ1-5; D gene: .; CDR3 protein: CASSQEGKDQPQHF; CDR3 DNA: TGTGCCAGCAGCCAAGAAGGGAAGGATCAGCCCCAGCATTTT
V gene: TRBV7-2; clone size: many; J gene: TRBJ2-5; D gene: TRBD1; CDR3 protein: CASNQGTARTQYF; CDR3 DNA: TGTGCCAGCAACCAGGGGACAGCAAGGACCCAGTACTTC
V gene: TRBV24-1; clone size: medium-sized; J gene: TRBJ2-3; D gene: .; CDR3 protein: CATSDFGQGTDTQYF; CDR3 DNA: TGTGCCACCAGTGATTTCGGGCAGGGGACAGATACGCAGTATTTT
V gene: TRBV5-1; clone size: many; J gene: TRBJ2-7; D gene: .; CDR3 protein: CASSIPGSHEQYF; CDR3 DNA: TGCGCCAGCAGCATACCGGGATCACACGAGCAGTACTTC
V gene: TRBV3-1; clone size: .; J gene: TRBJ2-7; D gene: TRBD2; CDR3 protein: CASSRLADTYEQYF; CDR3 DNA: TGTGCCAGCAGCCGACTAGCGGACACCTACGAGCAGTACTTC
V gene: TRBV12-3/TRBV12-4; clone size: many; J gene: TRBJ2-2; D gene: TRBD1; CDR3 protein: CASRRVQGPTGELFF; CDR3 DNA: TGTGCCAGCAGACGGGTACAGGGGCCCACCGGGGAGCTGTTTTTT
V gene: TRBV7-6; clone size: many; J gene: TRBJ1-2; D gene: .; CDR3 protein: CASSFLQGGYTF; CDR3 DNA: TGTGCCAGCAGCTTTTTACAGGGTGGCTACACCTTC
V gene: TRBV2; clone size: few; J gene: TRBJ2-7; D gene: .; CDR3 protein: CASSESGLWGSYEQYF; CDR3 DNA: TGTGCCAGCAGTGAATCTGGTCTTTGGGGGTCCTACGAGCAGTACTTC
V gene: TRBV6-5; clone size: .; J gene: TRBJ2-7; D gene: .; CDR3 protein: CASDVTYGYEQYF; CDR3 DNA: TGTGCCAGCGACGTTACGTACGGGTACGAGCAGTACTTC
V gene: TRBV10-3; clone size: many; J gene: TRBJ2-7; D gene: .; CDR3 protein: CAIRGGNEQYF; CDR3 DNA: TGTGCCATCAGGGGGGGAAACGAGCAGTACTTC
V gene: TRBV5-1; clone size: many; J gene: TRBJ2-1; D gene: .; CDR3 protein: CASSFGRGGDNEQFF; CDR3 DNA: TGCGCCAGCAGCTTTGGTAGGGGGGGGGACAATGAGCAGTTCTTC
V gene: TRBV9; clone size: many; J gene: TRBJ2-1; D gene: TRBD2; CDR3 protein: CASSYRAGGNYNEQFF; CDR3 DNA: TGTGCCAGCAGCTACCGAGCGGGAGGTAATTACAATGAGCAGTTCTTC
V gene: TRBV5-1; clone size: many; J gene: TRBJ1-2; D gene: TRBD1; CDR3 protein: CASSLEATGNGYTF; CDR3 DNA: TGCGCCAGCAGCTTGGAAGCGACAGGGAATGGCTACACCTTC
V gene: TRBV20-1; clone size: many; J gene: TRBJ2-7; D gene: TRBD2; CDR3 protein: CSARQTSGRYEQYF; CDR3 DNA: TGCAGTGCTCGCCAGACTAGCGGGAGATACGAGCAGTACTTC
V gene: TRBV29-1; clone size: many; J gene: TRBJ1-6; D gene: .; CDR3 protein: CSVSREYSPLHF; CDR3 DNA: TGCAGCGTATCCAGGGAATATTCACCCCTCCACTTT
V gene: TRBV5-1; clone size: .; J gene: TRBJ2-3; D gene: .; CDR3 protein: CASSDRRADTQYF; CDR3 DNA: TGCGCCAGCAGCGATAGGCGCGCAGATACGCAGTATTTT
V gene: TRBV7-3; clone size: many; J gene: TRBJ1-1; D gene: TRBD1; CDR3 protein: CASATGANTEAFF; CDR3 DNA: TGTGCCAGCGCGACAGGGGCTAACACTGAAGCTTTCTTT
V gene: TRBV2; clone size: many; J gene: TRBJ1-2; D gene: TRBD1; CDR3 protein: CASRVGQGALRGYTF; CDR3 DNA: TGTGCCAGCAGGGTGGGACAGGGGGCGTTACGTGGCTACACCTTC
V gene: TRBV19; clone size: .; J gene: TRBJ1-1; D gene: .; CDR3 protein: CASSTGNTEAFF; CDR3 DNA: TGTGCCAGTAGTACGGGGAACACTGAAGCTTTCTTT
V gene: TRBV12-3/TRBV12-4; clone size: many; J gene: TRBJ1-2; D gene: .; CDR3 protein: CASSSNGGLGGYTF; CDR3 DNA: TGTGCCAGCAGTTCGAACGGGGGACTGGGTGGCTACACCTTC
V gene: TRBV20-1; clone size: many; J gene: TRBJ1-2; D gene: .; CDR3 protein: CSAPRDFYGYTF; CDR3 DNA: TGCAGTGCGCCTCGGGACTTCTATGGCTACACCTTC
V gene: TRBV19; clone size: many; J gene: TRBJ1-1; D gene: TRBD1; CDR3 protein: CASSSQGQGAGPTEAFF; CDR3 DNA: TGTGCCAGTAGTTCCCAGGGACAGGGGGCCGGCCCCACTGAAGCTTTCTTT
V gene: TRBV20-1; clone size: few; J gene: TRBJ1-5; D gene: .; CDR3 protein: CSAVTGSNQPQHF; CDR3 DNA: TGCAGTGCAGTGACAGGTAGCAATCAGCCCCAGCATTTT
V gene: TRBV10-1; clone size: many; J gene: TRBJ1-1; D gene: TRBD1; CDR3 protein: CASSHRTGGLNTEAFF; CDR3 DNA: TGCGCCAGCAGTCACCGGACAGGGGGCTTGAACACTGAAGCTTTCTTT
V gene: TRBV18; clone size: few; J gene: TRBJ1-2; D gene: TRBD1; CDR3 protein: CASSSNLGQRDGYTF; CDR3 DNA: TGTGCCAGCTCATCGAACCTGGGACAGCGGGATGGCTACACCTTC
V gene: TRBV7-3; clone size: few; J gene: TRBJ2-3; D gene: .; CDR3 protein: CASSLTMGADTQYF; CDR3 DNA: TGTGCCAGCAGCCTAACAATGGGGGCAGATACGCAGTATTTT
V gene: TRBV29-1; clone size: .; J gene: TRBJ1-3; D gene: .; CDR3 protein: CSVGESGNTIYF; CDR3 DNA: TGCAGCGTTGGGGAATCTGGAAACACCATATATTTT
V gene: TRBV20-1; clone size: many; J gene: TRBJ1-2; D gene: .; CDR3 protein: CSAREPSLRYTF; CDR3 DNA: TGCAGTGCTAGAGAACCCAGCCTAAGGTACACCTTC
V gene: TRBV6-1; clone size: many; J gene: TRBJ1-5; D gene: TRBD1; CDR3 protein: CASSIGQGPNQPQHF; CDR3 DNA: TGTGCCAGCAGCATTGGACAGGGACCTAATCAGCCCCAGCATTTT
V gene: TRBV5-1; clone size: .; J gene: TRBJ1-5; D gene: TRBD1; CDR3 protein: CASSSGQGSGQLQHF; CDR3 DNA: TGCGCCAGTAGCTCCGGACAGGGGAGTGGGCAGCTCCAGCATTTT
V gene: TRBV5-1; clone size: many; J gene: TRBJ1-5; D gene: .; CDR3 protein: CASSLGPTGGNQPQHF; CDR3 DNA: TGCGCCAGCAGCCTGGGGCCTACCGGGGGCAATCAGCCCCAGCATTTT
V gene: TRBV18; clone size: .; J gene: TRBJ2-1; D gene: TRBD2; CDR3 protein: CASSAGTSESKFF; CDR3 DNA: TGTGCCAGCTCGGCCGGGACTAGCGAATCCAAGTTCTTC
V gene: TRBV10-3; clone size: many; J gene: TRBJ1-5; D gene: TRBD1; CDR3 protein: CAISGTGGDNQPQHF; CDR3 DNA: TGTGCCATCAGTGGGACAGGGGGGGACAATCAGCCCCAGCATTTT
V gene: TRBV7-6; clone size: .; J gene: TRBJ2-1; D gene: TRBD2; CDR3 protein: CASSSLAGGLNEQFF; CDR3 DNA: TGTGCCAGCAGCTCCTTAGCGGGAGGGCTCAATGAGCAGTTCTTC
V gene: TRBV5-1; clone size: many; J gene: TRBJ1-2; D gene: .; CDR3 protein: CASSFSGDGYTF; CDR3 DNA: TGCGCCAGCAGCTTTTCTGGGGATGGCTACACCTTC